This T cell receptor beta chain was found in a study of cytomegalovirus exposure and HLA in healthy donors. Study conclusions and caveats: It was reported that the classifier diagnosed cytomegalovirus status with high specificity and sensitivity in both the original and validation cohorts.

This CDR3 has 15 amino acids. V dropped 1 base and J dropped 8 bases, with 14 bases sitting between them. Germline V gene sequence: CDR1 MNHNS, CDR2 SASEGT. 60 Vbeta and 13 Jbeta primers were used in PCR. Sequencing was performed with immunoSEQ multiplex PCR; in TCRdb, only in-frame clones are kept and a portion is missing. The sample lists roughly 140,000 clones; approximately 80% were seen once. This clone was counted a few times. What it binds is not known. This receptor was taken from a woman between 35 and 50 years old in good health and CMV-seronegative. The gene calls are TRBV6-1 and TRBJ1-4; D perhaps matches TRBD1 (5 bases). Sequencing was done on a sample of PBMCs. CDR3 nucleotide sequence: TGTGCCAGCAGTGAAGTCGGGGAGGGGAGAGAAAAACTGTTTTTT. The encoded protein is CASSEVGEGREKLFF.